The text below deals with one T cell receptor beta chain. The germline V gene has CDR1 SGDLS and CDR2 YYNGEE. The V segment lost 6 bases and the J segment 3 bases; nucleotides outside the gene matches: 11. This CDR3 has 15 residues. This entry is derived from a study of blood T cell repertoires in COVID-19. Overall study context: Acute-phase and convalescent COVID-19 samples originated in the United States, Italy and Spain. The analysed material was cDNA or gDNA that came from T cells, B-cell-depleted T cells, or PBMCs.

The authors' processing: Amplifying reference gene primers gave estimates of nucleated cell counts. Profiled with immunoSEQ multiplex PCR; TCRdb holds only in-frame clones, not every one. D and trimming were read from the DNA, whereas the V and J calls and clone size are those reported in that table. The profile covers roughly 100,000 clones, with about 88% appearing a single time and around 20% taken by the ten largest. This TCR came from a woman aged 80 or over with acute or convalescent COVID-19. The chain employs TRBV9 and TRBJ1-1; the match to TRBD1 covers 7 bases. Material for sequencing was peripheral blood. This CDR3 is CASTPLRRGDTEAFF. The CDR3 DNA reads TGTGCCAGCACCCCGCTCCGCAGGGGGGACACTGAAGCTTTCTTT.